This T cell receptor (beta chain) was profiled in a study of follicular helper T cells after annual influenza vaccination. General study points: Day 7 ICOS+CD38+ clones were most often found later in ICOS-CD38- cTfh cells.

Remarks on this clone: As yet, its antigen is unknown.

CDR1 is MNHNS and CDR2 is SASEGT in the germline V gene. V was shortened by 4 bases and J by 4 bases, with 16 bases between the two germline ends. The CDR3 loop spans 15 amino acids. Time point defined: 2014-2015 season, pre-vaccination. Sequencing was performed with immunoSEQ multiplex PCR; in TCRdb, only in-frame clones are kept and a portion is missing. The table lists 27,000 or so clones, about 82% of them singletons. Source: CXCR5+ CD38- circulating T follicular helper cells from blood, taken on the day of influenza vaccination. Documented subset: circulating Tfh, non-naive CD4+CXCR5+PD-1+ (ICOS+CD38+ or ICOS-CD38-). The chain is built from TRBV6-1 and TRBJ1-1; possible D gene TRBD1, 6 bases. The clonotype was recovered from an adult who received the influenza vaccine. The CDR3, as DNA: TGTGCCAGCAGTGCTGGGGGCGCAGGTAGCACTGAAGCTTTCTTT. Amino acids: CASSAGGAGSTEAFF.